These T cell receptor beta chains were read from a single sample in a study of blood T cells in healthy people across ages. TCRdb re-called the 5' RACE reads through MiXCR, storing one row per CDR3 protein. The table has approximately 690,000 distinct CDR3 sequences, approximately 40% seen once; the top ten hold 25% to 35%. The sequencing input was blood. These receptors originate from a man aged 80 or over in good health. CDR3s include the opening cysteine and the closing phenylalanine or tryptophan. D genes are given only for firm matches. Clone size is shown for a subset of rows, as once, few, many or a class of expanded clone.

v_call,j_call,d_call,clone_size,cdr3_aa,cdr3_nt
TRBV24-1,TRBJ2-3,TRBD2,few,CATSPFSGGSHDTQYF,TGTGCCACCAGCCCCTTTAGCGGGGGGTCTCACGATACGCAGTATTTT
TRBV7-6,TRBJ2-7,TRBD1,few,CASSLGTGGFYEQYF,TGTGCCAGCAGCTTAGGGACAGGGGGCTTCTACGAGCAGTACTTC
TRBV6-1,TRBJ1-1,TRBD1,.,CASRADREAETFF,TGTGCCAGCAGAGCTGACAGGGAGGCTGAAACTTTCTTT
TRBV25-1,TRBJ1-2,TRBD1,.,CASSELGTGDPHGYTF,TGTGCCAGCAGTGAATTGGGGACAGGAGATCCCCATGGCTACACCTTC
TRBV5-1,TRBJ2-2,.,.,CASSREQGGTGELFF,TGCGCCAGCAGCCGAGAACAGGGGGGGACCGGGGAGCTGTTTTTT
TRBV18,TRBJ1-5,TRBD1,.,CASSPLTGGNQLQHF,TGTGCCAGCTCACCACTTACAGGGGGCAATCAGCTCCAGCATTTT
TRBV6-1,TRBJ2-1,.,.,CASSPTPQGTTYNEQFF,TGTGCCAGCAGCCCTACCCCACAGGGAACAACGTACAATGAGCAGTTCTTC
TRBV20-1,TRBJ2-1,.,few,CSARGGAGAPNEQFF,TGCAGTGCTAGAGGGGGGGCAGGGGCACCCAATGAGCAGTTCTTC
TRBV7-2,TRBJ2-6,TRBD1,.,CASSRTGPSTGANVLTF,TGTGCCAGCAGCCGGACAGGTCCCTCCACTGGGGCCAACGTCCTGACTTTC
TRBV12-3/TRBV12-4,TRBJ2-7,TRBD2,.,CASSSGLAGGYEQYF,TGTGCCAGCAGTTCAGGACTAGCGGGAGGGTACGAGCAGTACTTC
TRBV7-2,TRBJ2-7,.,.,CASSSRDGGPYEQYF,TGTGCCAGCAGCTCGAGAGACGGAGGCCCCTACGAGCAGTACTTC
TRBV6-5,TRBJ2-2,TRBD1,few,CASASDRGNTGELFF,TGTGCCAGCGCGTCCGACAGGGGGAACACCGGGGAGCTGTTTTTT
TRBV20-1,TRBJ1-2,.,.,CSASPFGAYDGYTF,TGCAGTGCTAGTCCCTTTGGGGCTTATGATGGCTACACCTTC
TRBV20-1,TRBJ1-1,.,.,CSAREGPPGAEAFF,TGCAGTGCTAGAGAAGGGCCCCCCGGGGCTGAAGCTTTCTTT
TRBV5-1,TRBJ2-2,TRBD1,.,CASTNQGQIKTGELFF,TGCGCCAGCACCAATCAGGGACAGATCAAAACCGGGGAGCTGTTTTTT
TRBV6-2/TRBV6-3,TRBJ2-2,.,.,CASSLFGTNTGELFF,TGTGCCAGCAGCCTCTTCGGGACCAACACCGGGGAGCTGTTTTTT
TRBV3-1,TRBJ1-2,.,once,CASSQEASIYTF,TGTGCCAGCAGCCAAGAGGCCAGCATCTACACCTTC
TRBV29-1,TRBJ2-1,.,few,CSVELATQSYNEQFF,TGCAGCGTTGAACTAGCAACCCAGTCCTACAATGAGCAGTTCTTC
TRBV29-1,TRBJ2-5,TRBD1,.,CSVGHRQGLQLWETQYF,TGCAGCGTTGGACATCGACAGGGCCTCCAATTATGGGAGACCCAGTACTTC
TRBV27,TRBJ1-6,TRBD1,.,CASSPRQGYSPLHF,TGTGCCAGCAGTCCCAGACAGGGATATTCACCCCTCCACTTT
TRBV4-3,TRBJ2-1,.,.,CASSQVDGDSSSYNEQFF,TGCGCCAGCAGCCAAGTCGATGGCGACAGCAGCTCCTACAATGAGCAGTTCTTC
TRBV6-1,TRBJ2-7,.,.,CASSEPARGYEQYF,TGTGCCAGCAGTGAACCTGCAAGGGGATACGAGCAGTACTTC
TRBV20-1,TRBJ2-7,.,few,CSARDPRQVSYEQYF,TGCAGTGCTAGAGATCCCCGACAGGTCTCCTACGAGCAGTACTTC
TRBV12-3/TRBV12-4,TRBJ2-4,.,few,CASTLTRTENIQYF,TGTGCCAGCACCCTGACCCGGACAGAAAACATTCAGTACTTC
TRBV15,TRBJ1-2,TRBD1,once,CATSGQDGMNYGYTF,TGTGCCACCAGCGGACAGGACGGTATGAACTATGGCTACACCTTC
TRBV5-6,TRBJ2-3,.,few,CASRTRFSSTDTQYF,TGTGCCAGCAGAACTAGATTTTCTAGCACAGATACGCAGTATTTT
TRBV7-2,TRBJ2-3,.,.,CASSSTVRSSSTDTRYF,TGTGCCAGCAGCTCCACCGTCCGAAGTTCTAGCACGGATACGCGGTATTTT
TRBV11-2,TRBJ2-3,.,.,CASSLRGATSTDTQYF,TGTGCCAGCAGCTTACGGGGGGCAACTAGCACAGATACGCAGTATTTT
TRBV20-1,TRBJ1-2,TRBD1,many,CSAPGGGGGYTF,TGCAGTGCCCCGGGAGGGGGCGGGGGCTACACCTTC
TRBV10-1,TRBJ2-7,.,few,CASSNPSSYNEQYF,TGCGCCAGCAGTAACCCTAGCTCCTACAATGAGCAGTACTTC
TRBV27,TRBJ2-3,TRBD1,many,CASSTGTGSSTDTQYF,TGTGCCAGCAGTACCGGGACAGGCTCTAGCACAGATACGCAGTATTTT
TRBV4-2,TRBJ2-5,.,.,CASSQTSQETQYF,TGTGCCAGCAGCCAGACTAGCCAAGAGACCCAGTACTTC
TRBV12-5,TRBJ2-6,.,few,CASGSGVAGANVLTF,TGTGCTAGTGGTTCAGGGGTCGCTGGGGCCAACGTCCTGACTTTC
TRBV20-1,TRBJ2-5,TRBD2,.,CSAPRLAGDNEQYF,TGCAGTGCTCCAAGACTAGCGGGGGACAATGAGCAGTACTTC
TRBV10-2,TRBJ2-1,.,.,CASSWVNEQFF,TGCGCCAGCAGTTGGGTCAATGAGCAGTTCTTC
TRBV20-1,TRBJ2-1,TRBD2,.,CSAREGGVLGNEQFF,TGCAGTGCTAGAGAGGGGGGGGTCCTCGGCAATGAGCAGTTCTTC
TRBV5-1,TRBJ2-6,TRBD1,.,CASSLLQGGHGANVLTF,TGCGCCAGCAGCTTGTTACAGGGGGGACATGGGGCCAACGTCCTGACTTTC
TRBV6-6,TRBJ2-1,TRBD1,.,CASRGGQLHHNEQFF,TGTGCCAGCAGAGGGGGACAGCTACACCACAATGAGCAGTTCTTC
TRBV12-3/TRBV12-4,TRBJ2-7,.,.,CASGDLYEQYF,TGTGCCAGCGGGGACCTATACGAGCAGTACTTC
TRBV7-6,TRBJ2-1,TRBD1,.,CASSPTTGTGGREQCF,TGTGCCAGCAGCCCCACCACCGGGACAGGGGGCCGTGAGCAGTGCTTC
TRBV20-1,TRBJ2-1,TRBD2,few,CSARLPGTSGGVYNEQFF,TGCAGTGCTCGACTCCCCGGGACTAGCGGGGGAGTGTACAATGAGCAGTTCTTC
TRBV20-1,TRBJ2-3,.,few,CSALGDSKPDTQYF,TGCAGTGCTCTTGGGGACTCAAAACCAGATACGCAGTATTTT
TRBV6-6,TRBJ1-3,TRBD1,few,CASRTGGSGNTIYF,TGTGCCAGCAGGACAGGGGGCTCTGGAAACACCATATATTTT
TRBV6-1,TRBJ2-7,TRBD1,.,CASSAPWDRTYEQYF,TGTGCCAGCAGTGCCCCCTGGGACAGAACCTACGAGCAGTACTTC
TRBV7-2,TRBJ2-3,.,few,CASSFRTQADTQYF,TGTGCCAGCAGCTTCCGGACCCAGGCAGATACGCAGTATTTT
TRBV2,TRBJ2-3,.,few,CASGRGESDTQYF,TGTGCCAGCGGCAGGGGGGAATCAGATACGCAGTATTTT
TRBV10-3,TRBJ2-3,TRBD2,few,CAISLLAGRTDTQYF,TGTGCCATCAGCCTCCTAGCGGGCCGCACAGATACGCAGTATTTT
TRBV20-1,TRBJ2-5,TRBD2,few,CSARVAGPQETQYF,TGCAGTGCTAGAGTAGCGGGCCCCCAAGAGACCCAGTACTTC
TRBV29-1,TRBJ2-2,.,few,CSVGDGLSTGELFF,TGCAGCGTGGGGGACGGATTGAGCACCGGGGAGCTGTTTTTT
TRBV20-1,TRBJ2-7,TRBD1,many,CSANPGTGTDEQYF,TGCAGTGCAAACCCCGGGACAGGGACTGACGAGCAGTACTTC
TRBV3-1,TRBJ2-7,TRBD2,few,CASSQAGTSRECEQYF,TGTGCCAGCAGCCAAGCTGGGACTAGCAGGGAGTGCGAGCAGTACTTC
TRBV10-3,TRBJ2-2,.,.,CAISTGEAAGELFF,TGTGCCATCAGTACAGGGGAGGCGGCCGGGGAGCTGTTTTTT
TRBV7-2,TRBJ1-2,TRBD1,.,CASSLRQGANYGYTF,TGTGCCAGCAGCTTAAGACAGGGGGCTAACTATGGCTACACCTTC
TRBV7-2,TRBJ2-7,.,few,CASRGPDGPSSYEQYF,TGTGCCAGTCGGGGCCCCGACGGCCCTTCCTCCTACGAGCAGTACTTC
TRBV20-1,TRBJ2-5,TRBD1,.,CSASRTGAPETQYF,TGCAGTGCTAGTCGGACAGGGGCCCCAGAGACCCAGTACTTC